This entry lists 28 T cell receptor beta chains sequenced from one sample in a study of regulatory T cells in long-lasting Graves disease. The TCR beta library used iRepertoire HTBI primers with Arm-PCR amplification of CDR3. TCRdb re-called the multiplex PCR reads with MiXCR, one entry per CDR3 protein. The data show about 440,000 distinct CDR3 sequences, about 17% seen once. The time point is: newly diagnosed GD, antithyroid drugs for less than 3 months. PBMC-derived RNA was used for the TCR library. These records were also assigned to another study, of T cells in Graves' hyperthyroidism and ophthalmopathy.

The specimen was peripheral blood mononuclear cells (PBMCs), collected at new diagnosis, from a patient treated with antithyroid drugs. These TCRs come from a woman between 25 and 40 years old with Graves disease.

The chain uses TRBV4-1 and TRBJ2-2; TRBD2 matches at 7 bases. The CDR3 is 17 residues long. Germline lookup yields CDR1 MGHRA and CDR2 YSYEKL. The V and J ends lost 0 bases and 0 bases, in that order; junction bases with no gene match: 4. The CDR3 DNA follows: TGCGCCAGCAGCCAAGAACCTAGCGGATCGAACACCGGGGAGCTGTTTTTT. Protein: CASSQEPSGSNTGELFF.

The chain has TRBV6-2 or TRBV6-3 and TRBJ1-5; D call uncertain. The CDR3 is made up of 13 amino acids. With 7 bases removed from V and 4 bases from J, the gap between germline ends came to 11 bases. The V gene's germline CDR1 is MNHEY and CDR2 SVGEGT. The chain's CDR3 is CASTTWGNQPQHF. The CDR3 DNA sequence: TGTGCCAGCACCACTTGGGGAAATCAGCCCCAGCATTTT.

The chain employs TRBV6-1 and TRBJ1-3; D may be TRBD1 (5 bases). CDR1 and CDR2 (germline): MNHNS, SASEGT. The CDR3 consists of 13 residues. V was shortened by 10 bases and J by 2 bases, with 12 bases between the two germline ends. The CDR3 DNA follows: TGTGCCATCCAAGGGGTCGCTGGAAACACCATATATTTT. Protein product: CAIQGVAGNTIYF.

In its sample, this clonotype was seen many times. V is TRBV7-2 and J is TRBJ2-3; 9 positions match TRBD2. CDR1 is SGHTA, CDR2 FQGNSA, per germline. J was trimmed by 8 bases and V by 1 base; bases with no gene match: 13. The CDR3 covers 17 residues. In nucleotides, the CDR3 is TGTGCCAGCAGCTTAGGCATAGCGGGGGACTCGGTGGGTACGCAGTATTTT. Translation gives CASSLGIAGDSVGTQYF.

This sequence joins TRBV6-2 or TRBV6-3 and TRBJ2-1, with 12 bases lining up with TRBD2. Trimming removed 5 bases from V and 9 bases from J; junction bases left unmatched: 11. Germline V gives CDR1 MNHEY, CDR2 SVGEGT. CDR3 length: 16 residues. The CDR3 reads CASSPPTSGRGGEQFF. The CDR3 DNA follows: TGTGCCAGCAGTCCTCCGACTAGCGGGAGAGGCGGTGAGCAGTTCTTC.

This clonotype appeared a single time. A read error may account for a junction end that differs from germline. The chain joins TRBV30 to TRBJ2-1; no clear D gene. Per the germline V gene, CDR1 is GTSNPN and CDR2 is SVGIG (reference sequence). This CDR3 contains 11 residues. CDR3 protein: CTWSEGGEQFF. CDR3 bases: TGTACCTGGAGTGAAGGCGGAGAGCAGTTCTTC.

At least ten counts were recorded for this clonotype. The V and J genes are TRBV3-1 and TRBJ2-1; no clear D gene. Germline V CDR1 and CDR2: LGHDT, YNNKEL (reference sequence). V gave up 4 bases and J gave up 0 bases, with 7 bases separating them. This CDR3 is built from 14 residues. CDR3 amino acids: CASSPFYSYNEQFF. CDR3 nucleotides: TGTGCCAGCAGCCCCTTTTACTCCTACAATGAGCAGTTCTTC.

V and J are TRBV19 and TRBJ2-4; 7 bases are a match to TRBD2. The ends lost 8 bases at V and 0 bases at J; junction bases unmatched: 4. The germline V gene encodes CDR1 LNHDA and CDR2 SQIVND (reference sequence). The CDR3 consists of 14 residues. The CDR3 DNA follows: TGTGCCAGTGGTAGGGAGGGAGCCAAAAACATTCAGTACTTC. Protein: CASGREGAKNIQYF.

This chain's CDR3 is CAISPLREGYEQYF. Here the CDR3 DNA reads TGTGCCATCAGCCCCCTGCGGGAGGGGTACGAGCAGTACTTC. The chain has TRBV10-3 and TRBJ2-7; 9 nucleotides align to TRBD2. The CDR3 contains 14 residues. V dropped 6 bases and J dropped 4; count of bases not matched to a gene: 7. Germline loops: CDR1 ENHRY, CDR2 SYGVKD.

This clonotype has a count of ten or more. The chain has TRBV30 and TRBJ2-5; tentatively, D is TRBD2 (5 bases). The V and J ends lost 2 bases and 2 bases respectively, with 12 bases between them. The CDR3 loop spans 14 amino acids. CDR1 and CDR2 (germline): GTSNPN, SVGIG (reference sequence). Here the CDR3 reads CAWSMRAMQETQYF. CDR3 nucleotides: TGTGCCTGGAGTATGCGGGCCATGCAAGAGACCCAGTACTTC. Filled out from reference TRBV30 and TRBJ2-5, the complete variable domain reads SQTIHQWPATLVQPVGSPLSLECTVEGTSNPNLYWYRQAAGRGLQLLFYSVGIGQISSEVPQNLSASRPQDRQFILSSKKLLLSDSGFYLCAWSMRAMQETQYFGPGTRLLVL.

This clonotype turned up a few times. The chain carries TRBV6-2 or TRBV6-3 and TRBJ1-1, with a tentative D call TRBD1 (5 bases). This CDR3 is built from 13 residues. In germline, CDR1 is MNHEY, CDR2 SVGEGT. V was clipped by 5 bases and J by 5 bases, with 12 bases between them. The chain's CDR3 is CASSVLTGTEAFF. In DNA, the CDR3 is TGTGCCAGCAGTGTATTAACAGGAACTGAAGCTTTCTTT.

This clonotype was recorded at least ten times. The chain links TRBV6-2 or TRBV6-3 to TRBJ2-7; 9 positions agree with TRBD1. The CDR3 is 15 residues long. J was trimmed by 2 bases and V by 3 bases; bases with no gene match: 5. Germline CDR1 is MNHEY and CDR2 is SVGEGT. CDR3 sequence: CASSYEGTGTYEQYF. For the CDR3, the DNA is TGTGCCAGCAGTTATGAAGGGACAGGGACCTACGAGCAGTACTTC.

The chain recombines TRBV20-1 with TRBJ1-2; D perhaps matches TRBD1 (6 bases). This CDR3 has 14 amino acids. Germline assignment: CDR1 DFQATT and CDR2 SNEGSKA (reference sequence). V was trimmed by 0 bases and J by 2 bases, leaving 10 bases between them. The CDR3 here is CSARENRENYGYTF. The CDR3 DNA sequence: TGCAGTGCTAGAGAGAACAGGGAAAACTATGGCTACACCTTC.

This clonotype showed up just a few times. The rearrangement links TRBV19 to TRBJ1-5; no clear D gene. The CDR3 is 15 residues long. V dropped 3 bases and J dropped 0 bases, with 9 bases sitting between them. Per germline, CDR1 LNHDA and CDR2 SQIVND (reference sequence). The CDR3 DNA follows: TGTGCCAGTAGTATCGGACGAAGTAGCAATCAGCCCCAGCATTTT. Its protein product is CASSIGRSSNQPQHF.

With regard to this clonotype: With a much larger clone just one base away, this may be a read error. The chain is built from TRBV18 and TRBJ2-7, with 11 bases aligning to TRBD2. The CDR3 is 16 residues long. From germline, CDR1 is KGHSH and CDR2 LQKENI. The CDR3 spells CASSLPTSGITYERYF. Written as DNA, the CDR3 is TGTGCCAGCTCGCTACCGACTAGCGGGATCACCTACGAGCGGTACTTC.

This clonotype was found many times. The rearrangement joins TRBV3-1 to TRBJ1-1; 9 bases agree with TRBD1. CDR1 and CDR2 (germline): LGHDT, YNNKEL (reference sequence). J was trimmed by 12 bases and V by 5 bases; bases with no gene match: 10. This CDR3 region has 13 residues. Written as DNA, the CDR3 is TGTGCCAGCAGCAACCCCGGGACAGGGTGGTCTTTCTTT. Protein sequence: CASSNPGTGWSFF.

This chain joins TRBV27 and TRBJ2-1; 12 nucleotides agree with TRBD2. This CDR3 is 15 amino acids long. Germline trimming cut 7 bases from V and 9 bases from J; bases unmatched to any gene: 10. Germline CDR1 is MNHEY and CDR2 is SMNVEV (reference sequence). The CDR3 reads CASNGLAGGDGEQFF. The CDR3 DNA follows: TGTGCCAGCAACGGTCTAGCGGGAGGGGATGGTGAGCAGTTCTTC.

This clonotype was found many times. The chain carries TRBV20-1 and TRBJ1-1, with 8 bases matching TRBD1. The CDR3 length is 15 residues. Germline trimming cut 6 bases from V and 1 base from J; bases unmatched to any gene: 10. Germline lookup yields CDR1 DFQATT and CDR2 SNEGSKA (reference sequence). The CDR3 here is CSAMDRAGGNTEAFF. CDR3 DNA: TGCAGTGCCATGGACAGGGCCGGTGGGAACACTGAAGCTTTCTTT.

This clonotype was counted at least ten times. The V gene is TRBV28, the J gene TRBJ2-7; the D is unclear. CDR3 length: 13 residues. V lost 2 bases to trimming and J lost 2 bases, with 7 bases between them. From germline, CDR1 is MDHEN and CDR2 SYDVKM. CDR3 DNA sequence: TGTGCCAGCAGTTTAGGGTCAACCTACGAGCAGTACTTC. It encodes CASSLGSTYEQYF. Full variable domain (missing parts from reference TRBV28 and TRBJ2-7): DVKVTQSSRYLVKRTGEKVFLECVQDMDHENMFWYRQDPGLGLRLIYFSYDVKMKEKGDIPEGYSVSREKKERFSLILESASTNQTSMYLCASSLGSTYEQYFGPGTRLTVT.

This clonotype was recorded at least ten times. The chain combines TRBV10-3 with TRBJ2-5; D is uncertain. The V end lost 3 bases, the J end lost 2 bases, and 4 bases lay between the germline ends. Germline V gene data show CDR1 as ENHRY and CDR2 as SYGVKD. There are 12 residues in the CDR3. The CDR3 sequence is CAISDGQETQYF. As DNA, the CDR3 is TGTGCCATCAGTGACGGGCAAGAGACCCAGTACTTC.

This clonotype occurred a few times. The V and J genes are TRBV11-2 and TRBJ2-2, with TRBD2 matching over 11 bases. The CDR3 spans 15 residues. Trimming took 4 bases from V and 4 from J; bases not matched to a gene: 2. The V gene's germline CDR1 is SGHAT and CDR2 FQNNGV. The CDR3 here is CASSSGTSGTGELFF. The CDR3 DNA sequence: TGTGCCAGCAGCTCCGGGACTAGCGGCACCGGGGAGCTGTTTTTT.

The chain recombines TRBV6-1 with TRBJ1-5, with D maybe TRBD1 (5 bases). This CDR3 region has 14 residues. V was trimmed by 6 bases and J by 0 bases, leaving 9 bases between them. CDR1 is MNHNS and CDR2 is SASEGT in the germline V gene. CDR3 amino acids: CASRQVHSNQPQHF. The CDR3 nucleotides are TGTGCCAGCAGACAGGTCCATAGCAATCAGCCCCAGCATTTT.

A remark on this clonotype: This may be a read error: a much more frequent sequence differs by one nucleotide. The chain is built from TRBV19 and TRBJ1-5; no clear D. Germline loops: CDR1 LNHDA, CDR2 SQIVND (reference sequence). CDR3 size: 14 residues. V was clipped by 6 bases and J by 0 bases, with 9 bases between them. This CDR3 is CASSGDYSNQPQHF. As DNA, the CDR3 is TGTGCCAGTAGCGGCGACTATAGCAATCAGCCCCAGCATTTT.

This clonotype was found many times. The rearrangement links TRBV6-5 to TRBJ1-1; tentative D call: TRBD1 (5 bases). The germline V and J ends were trimmed by 2 bases and 1 base, with 20 bases remaining between them. CDR1 is MNHEY, CDR2 SVGAGI, per germline. The length of the CDR3 is 18 residues. As DNA, the CDR3 is TGTGCCAGCAGTTACCGAGGACAATCGAGAAAAAGGAACACTGAAGCTTTCTTT. Amino acids: CASSYRGQSRKRNTEAFF.

This clonotype turned up a few times. A far larger clone differs by one base, so this is likely a read error. The rearrangement links TRBV25-1 to TRBJ1-6; TRBD1 aligns across 9 bases. Trimming at V came to 5 bases and at J to 8 bases, leaving 7 bases not matched to a gene. Germline values: CDR1 MGHDK, CDR2 SYGVNS. The CDR3 has 15 amino acids. CDR3 amino acids: CASSPTGTGYSPLHF. CDR3 sequence (DNA): TGTGCCAGCAGTCCGACCGGGACAGGGTATTCACCCCTCCACTTT.

In this sample, this clonotype turned up once. J is TRBJ2-4 and V is TRBV2; D ambiguous. V lost 4 bases to trimming and J lost 0 bases, with 10 bases between them. Germline V CDR1 and CDR2: SNHLY, FYNNEI. The CDR3 is 15 residues long. The CDR3 DNA follows: TGTGCCAGCAGTGGTGACTTACTAGCCAAAAACATTCAGTACTTC. As protein: CASSGDLLAKNIQYF.

The J gene is TRBJ1-1, the V gene TRBV12-3 or TRBV12-4, with D perhaps matching TRBD1 (5 bases). V dropped 4 bases and J dropped 8 bases, with 17 bases sitting between them. The CDR3 totals 14 residues. The CDR3 bases are TGTGCCAGCAGTTATAGCGGGGGGAGGGGCGAAGCTTTCTTT. Its protein product is CASSYSGGRGEAFF.

This clonotype was seen at least ten times. The chain uses TRBV27 and TRBJ2-1, with D perhaps given as TRBD1 or TRBD2 (5 bases each). The length of the CDR3 is 14 residues. Trimming cost V 1 base and J 8 bases, with 12 bases left between them. In germline, CDR1 is MNHEY, CDR2 SMNVEV (reference sequence). The CDR3 nucleotides read TGTGCCAGCAGTTTATGGGGGTCCGGGGATGAGCAGTTCTTC. It translates to CASSLWGSGDEQFF.